A single sample gave rise to the 32 T cell receptor beta chains below, sequenced in a study of vaccination effects on CD4 cells after COVID-19. CD4+ T cell isolation took place after less than 13 days of culture. Either the BNT162b2 or mRNA-1273 vaccine was given to participants in two doses. Their recognized antigens are unknown. TCRdb keeps only in-frame clones here, not all; method: immunoSEQ multiplex PCR. Among fewer than 55,000 clones, 70% were seen once, and the ten largest hold around 6.3%. Specimen: CD4+ T cells from PBMCs cultured without peptide, collected after COVID-19 vaccination. These receptors all stem from a human donor who received a COVID-19 vaccine.

The V call is TRBV29-1, the J call TRBJ1-1, with D possibly being TRBD1 (5 bases). Germline CDR1 SQVTM, CDR2 ANQGSEA. This CDR3 contains 19 residues. V was trimmed by 4 bases and J by 0 bases, leaving 27 bases between them. CDR3 DNA: TGCAGCGTTGGGGGGGGAACCACTGGGGACGGCCCCATGAACACTGAAGCTTTCTTT. This codes for CSVGGGTTGDGPMNTEAFF.

This clone was counted a few times. The rearrangement uses TRBV5-4 and TRBJ2-7; 9 nucleotides align to TRBD1. The CDR3 spans 16 residues. The trim removed 4 bases at V and 5 bases at J, leaving 13 bases unmatched. Germline V gives CDR1 SGHNT, CDR2 YYREEE (reference sequence). The DNA for the CDR3 is TGTGCCAGCAGCCTGAACCTGGGACAGGGTGCGGACGAGCAGTACTTC. Translation gives CASSLNLGQGADEQYF.

This chain uses TRBV19 with TRBJ2-1, with a weak D call TRBD2 (7 bases). Germline CDR1 LNHDA, CDR2 SQIVND (reference sequence). Trimming took off 3 bases at V and 6 bases at J, with 15 bases between the two ends. CDR3 length: 15 residues. CDR3 amino acids: CASSIPRGGSNEQFF. CDR3 DNA: TGTGCCAGTAGTATTCCTAGGGGGGGATCCAATGAGCAGTTCTTC.

The V gene is TRBV27, the J gene TRBJ1-6; the D is unclear. The CDR3 totals 16 residues. Germline V gives CDR1 MNHEY, CDR2 SMNVEV (reference sequence). The V end was cut by 6 bases, the J end by 0 bases, with 12 bases between. The CDR3, as DNA: TGTGCCAGCAGGTCGGGCCCAAGCTCCTATAATTCACCCCTCCACTTT. Translating gives CASRSGPSSYNSPLHF.

This chain links TRBV13 with TRBJ2-7; 7 bases match TRBD2. The CDR3 is made up of 16 amino acids. The germline V gene has CDR1 PRHDT and CDR2 FYEKMQ (reference sequence). With V trimmed by 0 bases and J by 4 bases, 9 bases remained unmatched. CDR3 sequence reads: CASSLGDRGGRYEQYF. The CDR3 DNA sequence: TGTGCCAGCAGCTTAGGAGACCGCGGGGGAAGGTACGAGCAGTACTTC.

The chain couples TRBV19 to TRBJ1-1, with D unclear. This CDR3 has 14 residues. CDR1 and CDR2 from the germline V gene are LNHDA and SQIVND (reference sequence). Between the trimmed V and J ends, which lost 0 bases and 3 bases, there was a span of 8 bases. DNA for the CDR3: TGTGCCAGTAGTATAGACGTCAGATACACTGAAGCTTTCTTT. It is translated as CASSIDVRYTEAFF.

This chain connects TRBV19 to TRBJ2-1, with TRBD2 identical over 12 bases. V dropped 9 bases and J dropped 2; count of bases not matched to a gene: 11. The CDR3 has 17 amino acids. Germline CDR1 LNHDA, CDR2 SQIVND (reference sequence). The CDR3 sequence: CASLRTSGAGTYNEQFF. CDR3 coding DNA: TGTGCCAGCCTTCGGACTAGCGGGGCCGGAACCTACAATGAGCAGTTCTTC.

The chain couples TRBV19 to TRBJ2-2; 7 bases are shared with TRBD2. The CDR3 runs 17 residues. The germline gives CDR1 LNHDA, CDR2 SQIVND (reference sequence). The J segment lost 8 bases and the V segment lost 1 base, leaving 13 bases of the junction unmatched. The DNA of the CDR3 is TGTGCCAGTAGTATAGGTACGGGAGGAGATTACCGAGGGGAGCTGTTTTTT. Translating gives CASSIGTGGDYRGELFF.

This clone came up a few times. The J gene is TRBJ1-1, the V gene TRBV5-1; D possibly corresponds to TRBD1 (6 bases). This CDR3 has 15 amino acids. With 5 bases removed from V and 4 bases from J, the gap between germline ends came to 18 bases. Per germline, CDR1 SGHRS and CDR2 YFSETQ. The CDR3 DNA reads as TGCGCCAGCAGTATATCAGGGGCGGGTGGCACTGAAGCTTTCTTT. As protein: CASSISGAGGTEAFF.

In its sample, this clone was seen once. One end of the junction does not line up with germline, which may come from a read error. The genes are TRBV29-1 and TRBJ1-1, with D possibly being TRBD1 (6 bases). CDR1 is SQVTM, CDR2 ANQGSEA, per germline. The CDR3 extends over 8 amino acids. The CDR3 spells CSIVGGGF. CDR3 in DNA: TGCAGTATTGTGGGGGGCGGCTTT. Filled out from reference TRBV29-1 and TRBJ1-1, the complete variable domain reads SAVISQKPSRDICQRGTSLTIQCQVDSQVTMMFWYRQQPGQSLTLIATANQGSEATYESGFVIDKFPISRPNLTFSTLTVSNMSPEDSSIYLCSIVGGGFGQGTRLTVV.

V and J are TRBV2 and TRBJ1-5; D is uncertain. The CDR3 contains 15 residues. Germline V gives CDR1 SNHLY, CDR2 FYNNEI. V was trimmed by 3 bases and J by 4 bases, leaving 13 bases between them. The CDR3 reads CASSDPTSLNQPQHF. Here the CDR3 DNA reads TGTGCCAGCAGTGACCCAACTAGTCTGAATCAGCCCCAGCATTTT. Using reference TRBV2 and TRBJ1-5 for the parts outside the CDR3, the full variable domain is EPEVTQTPSHQVTQMGQEVILRCVPISNHLYFYWYRQILGQKVEFLVSFYNNEISEKSEIFDDQFSVERPDGSNFTLKIRSTKLEDSAMYFCASSDPTSLNQPQHFGDGTRLSIL.

This clone appeared a single time. The J gene is TRBJ1-2, the V gene TRBV30, with no clear D. Germline V CDR1 and CDR2: GTSNPN, SVGIG (reference sequence). Trimming pared 0 bases from V and 3 bases from J, leaving 17 bases between. This CDR3 comprises 16 residues. In DNA, the CDR3 is TGTGCCTGGAGTGTACACTCCGCACTGCGCGACTATGGCTACACCTTC. This sequence encodes CAWSVHSALRDYGYTF.

The chain links TRBV5-6 to TRBJ1-2; no firm D call. Germline V gene lookup returns CDR1 SGHDT and CDR2 YYEEEE. V lost 3 bases and J 8 bases, leaving 8 bases between the germline ends. This CDR3 region has 11 residues. In DNA form, the CDR3 reads TGTGCCAGCAGCTGGGATAGAGGCTACACCTTC. Encoded protein: CASSWDRGYTF. The variable domain in full, completed from reference TRBV5-6 and TRBJ1-2, reads DAGVTQSPTHLIKTRGQQVTLRCSPKSGHDTVSWYQQALGQGPQFIFQYYEEEERQRGNFPDRFSGHQFPNYSSELNVNALLLGDSALYLCASSWDRGYTFGSGTRLTVV.

This chain's CDR3 is CASTPPQGTAFF. DNA of the CDR3: TGTGCCAGCACCCCCCCACAGGGCACAGCTTTCTTT. The V call is TRBV28, the J call TRBJ1-1, with D perhaps TRBD1 (6 bases). The CDR3 totals 12 residues. The germline CDR1 and CDR2 sequences are MDHEN and SYDVKM. The ends were cut back, 7 bases at V and 10 bases at J, with 16 bases in the middle. The full variable domain, in which reference TRBV28 and TRBJ1-1 provide the parts outside the CDR3, is DVKVTQSSRYLVKRTGEKVFLECVQDMDHENMFWYRQDPGLGLRLIYFSYDVKMKEKGDIPEGYSVSREKKERFSLILESASTNQTSMYLCASTPPQGTAFFGQGTRLTVV.

V usage is TRBV12-3 or TRBV12-4 and J usage is TRBJ2-5; no clear D. The CDR3 is 12 amino acids. V gave up 5 bases and J gave up 3 bases, with 7 bases separating them. DNA of the CDR3: TGTGCCAGCAGTCCAAAAAAAGAGACCCAGTACTTC. Residues: CASSPKKETQYF.

The chain's CDR3 is CASSRGQGANYGYTF. In DNA form, the CDR3 reads TGCGCCAGCAGCCGCGGACAGGGAGCTAACTATGGCTACACCTTC. V and J are TRBV4-1 and TRBJ1-2, with TRBD1 matching 8 bases. The CDR3 length is 15 residues. Germline V gene sequence: CDR1 MGHRA, CDR2 YSYEKL. J gave up 0 bases and V 4 bases, and 4 bases lay outside the gene matches.

This clone appeared a few times. The chain uses TRBV9 and TRBJ2-5; TRBD2 matches at 10 bases. Germline loops: CDR1 SGDLS, CDR2 YYNGEE. The CDR3 runs to 16 residues. Trimming took 2 bases from V and 2 from J; bases not matched to a gene: 6. CDR3 bases: TGTGCCAGCAGCGTGAGCGGGGGGGCAGGGCAAGAGACCCAGTACTTC. This encodes CASSVSGGAGQETQYF.

This sequence joins TRBV5-6 and TRBJ1-2; D is possibly TRBD1 (5 bases). Germline assignment: CDR1 SGHDT and CDR2 YYEEEE. This CDR3 region has 18 residues. V shed 3 bases and J shed 4 bases, with 25 bases lying between them. The CDR3, as DNA: TGTGCCAGCAGCTCGGTGGGTTGGGGGATCCGACTATCCTATGGCTACACCTTC. Amino acids: CASSSVGWGIRLSYGYTF.

The chain couples TRBV3-1 (or the pseudogene TRBV3-2) to TRBJ1-5; D possibly corresponds to TRBD1 (5 bases). CDR1 and CDR2 (germline): LGHDT, YNNKEL (reference sequence). The CDR3 totals 16 residues. V gave up 1 base and J gave up 7 bases, with 17 bases separating them. CDR3 coding DNA: TGTGCCAGCAGCCAAGGGGGGGGGAGGGAAGGGCAGCCCCAGCATTTT. Translating it yields CASSQGGGREGQPQHF.

The genes are TRBV11-2 and TRBJ2-7, with 11 bases that match TRBD2. In germline, CDR1 is SGHAT, CDR2 FQNNGV. Trimming took 1 base from V and 1 from J; bases not matched to a gene: 0. The CDR3 covers 15 residues. CDR3 residues: CASSLGLAGSYEQYF. Written as DNA, the CDR3 is TGTGCCAGCAGCTTAGGACTAGCGGGGTCCTACGAGCAGTACTTC.

The chain carries TRBV18 and TRBJ1-1; D is possibly TRBD1 (5 bases). V lost 2 bases and J lost 7, with 14 bases in between. The CDR3 is 14 residues long. From germline, CDR1 is KGHSH and CDR2 LQKENI. The CDR3 is CASSPSRSGLEAFF. CDR3 in DNA: TGTGCCAGCTCACCATCCAGGTCAGGGCTTGAAGCTTTCTTT. Combining the CDR3 with reference TRBV18 and TRBJ1-1 gives the whole variable domain NAGVMQNPRHLVRRRGQEARLRCSPMKGHSHVYWYRQLPEEGLKFMVYLQKENIIDESGMPKERFSAEFPKEGPSILRIQQVVRGDSAAYFCASSPSRSGLEAFFGQGTRLTVV.

The genes are TRBV5-1 and TRBJ2-3; 9 bases fit TRBD2. This CDR3 is 18 amino acids long. Germline V gives CDR1 SGHRS, CDR2 YFSETQ. V shed 4 bases and J 7 bases; nucleotides not matched to a gene: 19. The CDR3 DNA reads TGCGCCAGCAGCCCAATACCTGTAGCGGGGGAATACACTAATACGCAGTATTTT. Translation gives CASSPIPVAGEYTNTQYF. The whole variable domain, remainder taken from reference TRBV5-1 and TRBJ2-3, is KAGVTQTPRYLIKTRGQQVTLSCSPISGHRSVSWYQQTPGQGLQFLFEYFSETQRNKGNFPGRFSGRQFSNSRSEMNVSTLELGDSALYLCASSPIPVAGEYTNTQYFGPGTRLTVL.

The V and J genes are TRBV18 and TRBJ1-2; 7 positions agree with TRBD1. This CDR3 has 15 amino acids. Germline V gives CDR1 KGHSH, CDR2 LQKENI. After removal of 3 bases from V and 2 bases from J, the junction contained 6 bases not matched to a gene. The CDR3 nucleotides are TGTGCCAGCTCACCGGGGCCAGGGGGGAACTATGGCTACACCTTC. Amino acids: CASSPGPGGNYGYTF.

This chain links TRBV25-1 with TRBJ1-1; no clear D. Looked up from germline, CDR1 is MGHDK and CDR2 is SYGVNS. The CDR3 extends over 13 amino acids. Trimming removed 8 bases at V and 6 bases at J, with 16 bases between. The CDR3 DNA sequence: TGTGCCAGCGAAGCAGGTTTCCGTGCTGAAGCTTTCTTT. This gives the protein CASEAGFRAEAFF.

This clone showed up just once. The V call is TRBV6-6, the J call TRBJ1-1; D ambiguous. The CDR3 extends over 13 amino acids. Germline V lookup: CDR1 MNHNY, CDR2 SVGAGI (reference sequence). The V gene lost 2 bases and the J gene lost 3 bases, with 7 bases spanning the gap. The CDR3 coding sequence is TGTGCCAGCAGTTACAGAAGTTACACTGAAGCTTTCTTT. This codes for CASSYRSYTEAFF.

This clone came up once. This rearrangement joins TRBV5-6 to TRBJ1-5; D remains ambiguous. The germline CDR1 and CDR2 sequences are SGHDT and YYEEEE. V gave up 4 bases and J gave up 0 bases, with 17 bases separating them. The CDR3 sequence is 17 residues long. The CDR3 is CASSPSGQYYSNQPQHF. In DNA, the CDR3 is TGTGCCAGCAGCCCGTCGGGTCAGTACTATAGCAATCAGCCCCAGCATTTT.

The chain employs TRBV19 and TRBJ1-2; D gene uncertain. Germline-derived CDR1 and CDR2 are LNHDA and SQIVND (reference sequence). Trimming pared 1 base from V and 4 bases from J, leaving 7 bases between. This CDR3 has 13 amino acids. The CDR3 sequence is CASSIGHRYGYTF. The CDR3 DNA sequence: TGTGCCAGTAGTATAGGACATCGCTATGGCTACACCTTC.

V gene TRBV11-3 combines with J gene TRBJ2-1; 10 bases match TRBD1. V was clipped by 2 bases and J by 1 base; unmatched bases: 14. CDR3 length: 20 amino acids. Germline CDR1 is SGHNT and CDR2 is YENEEA. The CDR3 bases are TGTGCCAGCAGCTTAACGGTAGGACAGGGGGTCGGAAGGTCCTACAATGAGCAGTTCTTC. It yields the protein CASSLTVGQGVGRSYNEQFF.

This clone has only one observation. The CDR3 DNA is TGTGCCAGCAGCCGACCCGACAGGGCCCGCTACGAGCAGTACTTC. It translates to CASSRPDRARYEQYF. This chain uses TRBV6-6 with TRBJ2-7; 7 nucleotides match TRBD1. Trimming cost V 6 bases and J 3 bases; bases outside gene matches: 11. Germline V gene sequence: CDR1 MNHNY, CDR2 SVGAGI (reference sequence). The CDR3 is 15 residues long.

CDR3 protein: CASSWANGYTGELFF. DNA of the CDR3: TGTGCCAGCTCATGGGCGAACGGGTACACCGGGGAGCTGTTTTTT. The genes are TRBV18 and TRBJ2-2, with D unresolved. V lost 5 bases to trimming and J lost 3 bases, with 13 bases between them. Germline CDR1 is KGHSH and CDR2 is LQKENI. The CDR3 runs 15 residues.

This clone has only a few counts. J is TRBJ2-7 and V is TRBV4-1; the match to TRBD2 covers 8 bases. Trimming cost V 1 base and J 2 bases; bases outside gene matches: 7. This CDR3 spans 16 amino acids. Looked up from germline, CDR1 is MGHRA and CDR2 is YSYEKL. Here the CDR3 DNA reads TGCGCCAGCAGCCAAGGTCTAGTGGGACTAGCCTACGAGCAGTACTTC. Protein sequence: CASSQGLVGLAYEQYF.

The chain employs TRBV27 and TRBJ2-2, with D uncertain. The CDR3 totals 15 residues. Trimming pared 3 bases from V and 0 bases from J, leaving 8 bases between. Germline V gene data show CDR1 as MNHEY and CDR2 as SMNVEV (reference sequence). This chain's CDR3 is CASSFSPPNTGELFF. CDR3 in DNA: TGTGCCAGCAGTTTCTCGCCACCGAACACCGGGGAGCTGTTTTTT.